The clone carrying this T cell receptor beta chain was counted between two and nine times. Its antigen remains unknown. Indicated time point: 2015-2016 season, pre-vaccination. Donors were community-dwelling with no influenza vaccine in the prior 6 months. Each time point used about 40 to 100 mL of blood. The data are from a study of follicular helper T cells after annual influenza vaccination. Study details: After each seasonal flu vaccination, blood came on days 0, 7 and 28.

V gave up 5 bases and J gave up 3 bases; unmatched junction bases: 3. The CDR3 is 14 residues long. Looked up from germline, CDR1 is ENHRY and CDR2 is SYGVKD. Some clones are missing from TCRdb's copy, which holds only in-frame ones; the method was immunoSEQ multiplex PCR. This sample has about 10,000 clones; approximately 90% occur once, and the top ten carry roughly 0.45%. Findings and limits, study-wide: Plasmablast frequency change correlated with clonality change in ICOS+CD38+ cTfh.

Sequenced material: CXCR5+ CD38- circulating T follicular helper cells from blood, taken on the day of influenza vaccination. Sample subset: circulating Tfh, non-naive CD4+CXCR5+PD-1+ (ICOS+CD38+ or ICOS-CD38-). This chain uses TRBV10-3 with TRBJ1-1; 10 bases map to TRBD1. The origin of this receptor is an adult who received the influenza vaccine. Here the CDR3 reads CAISHGQGDTEAFF. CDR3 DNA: TGTGCCATCAGTCACGGACAGGGGGACACTGAAGCTTTCTTT.